This T cell receptor beta chain was sequenced during a study of radiotherapy plus CTLA-4 blockade in lung cancer. This clone was observed a single time. Assay: immunoSEQ multiplex PCR; the TCRdb copy retains only in-frame clones and omits some. The sample shows 110,000 or so clones, 78% of them seen only once. The sequencing here drew on peripheral blood, taken from a patient treated with radiotherapy plus ipilimumab. The receptor comes from a human donor with non-small cell lung cancer who had a partial response to radiotherapy plus ipilimumab.

The DNA for the CDR3 is TGCGCCAGCAGGACCGGGACAGGGAACACCGGGGAGCTGTTTTTT. Translation gives CASRTGTGNTGELFF. This sequence joins TRBV5-1 and TRBJ2-2; 8 bases map to TRBD1. CDR3 length: 15 residues. Germline CDR1 is SGHRS and CDR2 is YFSETQ. V lost 5 bases, J lost 1 base, and 4 bases stayed unmatched.